This record concerns one T cell receptor (beta chain) sequence. The target of this receptor is not known. Base-call qualities are not available, and no considerably larger clone is one nucleotide away. The entire amount of isolated RNA was reverse transcribed using the High Capacity cDNA Reverse Transcription Kit, so the sequenced TCRB transcripts were expressed ones. Deep immunoSEQ sequencing was performed on naive, central memory and regulatory T cell samples, with an average of roughly 3.5 million total reads per sample. Sorted cells were lysed in RLT buffer and RNA was extracted with DNase-treated RNeasy Micro or Mini kits, depending on cell number. Each cell subset was processed separately to prevent cross-contamination, with patient and healthy donor samples processed together. The immunoSEQ multiplex PCR was used to amplify TCRB sequences from cDNA, generating 87-bp fragments that spanned the CDR3 region. Amplicons were sequenced on the Illumina HiSeq platform. On the study's bioinformatics: Synthetic template baselines were used to correct PCR bias computationally, reads within Hamming distance 2 were collapsed, and singletons that could not be merged were discarded. Reads were aligned to IMGT to assign V, D and J genes, CDR3 length, and insertions or deletions at six rearrangement sites. Within each subset, clonotype counts were normalized to sorted cell number, and only after that were true diversity and Gini coefficients computed with the tcR R package. The overlap coefficient, calculated on TCRB nucleotide sequences, was used to measure repertoire sharing. Out-of-frame TCRB sequences from naive cells were analyzed to stand in for the pre-selection repertoire. Sourced from immuneACCESS, this table was stored by TCRdb with only in-frame sequences that have V and J called. A share of the clones is absent; for the studies checked, an unresolved V gene accounts for under half, and the remainder has no known explanation. Clonal size and the V and J genes are those of that table, whereas D and trimming came from the DNA. The sample table shows 600,000 to 700,000 clones, and 13% are seen once. Roughly 0.022% of the sample lies in the top ten.

From each donor, a single peripheral blood sample of roughly 0.11 L on average was drawn into heparinised tubes. Using a panel that included CD45RO, CCR7, CD25, CD127, CD95 and CD27, naive, central memory, regulatory and stem cell-like memory CD4+ T cells were sorted on a BD FACSAria II. Purity was above 95% for every sorted population. PBMCs were isolated immediately by Lymphoprep density gradient centrifugation and stained directly without culture. So that batch effects would be minimized, each experiment stained and sorted samples in pairs, pairing one healthy donor with one patient. These data are taken from a study of beta chain features in type 1 diabetes (dated by TCRdb to 2017 to 2018). Regarding the complete study: Mean age, gender distribution, total cell number and subset yield did not differ between patients and healthy donors. Across all samples, roughly 110,000,000 sorted cells were examined, and cell number per subset correlated strongly with RNA yield. The study compared TCRB repertoires of sorted circulating CD4+ T cell subsets between recently diagnosed type 1 diabetes patients and matched healthy donors. Naive and central memory subsets were obtained from all 28 donors, but regulatory and stem cell-like memory subsets were isolated from only 8 patients and about 8 healthy donors. What the authors observed across the whole study: A moderate but significant shortening of TCRB CDR3 length was observed in type 1 diabetes patients in all four CD4+ subsets. At VDJ recombination sites, patients with type 1 diabetes made fewer insertions and deleted more nucleotides, a pattern implying thymic rearrangement abnormalities. Shorter templates might have been favored by PCR, but patient and control samples were amplified and corrected together, so both groups would have been affected equally by any skew. Because small numbers of individuals were included in the HLA sub-analyses, any influence of HLA type on TCRB rearrangement was left unresolved. Because cDNA rather than genomic DNA was sequenced, highly expressing activated cells could have been over-represented, although no difference in activation and CD3 levels was found between groups. Naive, central memory and regulatory TCRB repertoires appeared to be more similar among patients than among healthy donors.

Counted from cysteine to phenylalanine, this CDR3 has 17 amino acids. The CDR3 DNA has 51 bases and is translated from base 1. V is pared back by 4 bases and J by 2 bases, with 19 bases lying between the germline termini. CDR1 and CDR2, looked up from the germline V gene, are SGHDN and FVKESK. This TCR came from a young man with type 1 diabetes. This receptor chain uses TRBV14 and TRBJ2-3; TRBD2 could be the D gene, as 6 bases match. Source material: naive CD4+ T cells from blood. Interpreted using the paper, the cell subset or site label stands for: true naive CD4+ T cells. The CDR3 has the sequence CASSLGGLRITTDTQYF. The DNA reads TGTGCCAGCAGCCTTGGAGGACTACGGATTACCACAGATACGCAGTATTTT.